This T cell receptor (beta chain) came from a study of cytomegalovirus exposure and HLA in healthy donors. V gave up 0 bases and J gave up 0 bases; unmatched junction bases: 3. In germline, CDR1 is SGDLS, CDR2 YYNGEE. This CDR3 has 17 amino acids. Amplification used 60 Vbeta primers and 13 Jbeta primers. Using immunoSEQ multiplex PCR, the repertoire was profiled, and TCRdb retains in-frame clones only, with some absent. The sample yields approximately 160,000 clones, roughly 80% seen once. The TCR originated in a man aged 30 to 45 in good health and CMV-seropositive. The sample taken for sequencing was PBMCs. The chain uses TRBV9 and TRBJ2-1; 10 bases are a match to TRBD2. The CDR3 here is CASSVGLAGSSYNEQFF. In DNA, the CDR3 is TGTGCCAGCAGCGTAGGACTAGCGGGTAGCTCCTACAATGAGCAGTTCTTC.